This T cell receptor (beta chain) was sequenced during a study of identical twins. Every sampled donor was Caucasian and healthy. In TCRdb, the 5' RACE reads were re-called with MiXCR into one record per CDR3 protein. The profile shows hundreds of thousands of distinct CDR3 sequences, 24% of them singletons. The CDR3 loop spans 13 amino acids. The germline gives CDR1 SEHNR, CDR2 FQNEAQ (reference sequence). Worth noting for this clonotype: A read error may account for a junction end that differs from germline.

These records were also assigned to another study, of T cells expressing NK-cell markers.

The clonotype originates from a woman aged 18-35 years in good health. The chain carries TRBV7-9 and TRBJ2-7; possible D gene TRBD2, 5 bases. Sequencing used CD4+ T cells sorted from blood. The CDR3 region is CASTIGLETSLDF. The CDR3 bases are TGTGCCAGCACTATCGGACTCGAGACCTCCCTCGATTTC. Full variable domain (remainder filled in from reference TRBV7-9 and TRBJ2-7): DTGVSQNPRHKITKRGQNVTFRCDPISEHNRLYWYRQTLGQGPEFLTYFQNEAQLEKSRLLSDRFSAERPKGSFSTLEIQRTEQGDSAMYLCASTIGLETSLDFGPGTRLTVT.